The 21 T cell receptor beta chains presented below share a single source sample, sequenced in a study of cytomegalovirus exposure and HLA in healthy donors. Primers included in the PCR were 60 Vbeta and 13 Jbeta primers. The protocol was immunoSEQ multiplex PCR, while the TCRdb copy is restricted to in-frame clones and leaves out a portion. Among fewer than 110,000 clones listed, around three quarters were seen once. The source material was PBMCs. These receptors were obtained from a man in his forties in good health and CMV-seronegative.

V and J are TRBV5-8 and TRBJ2-3, with 8 bases aligning to TRBD2. Losses at the gene ends were 4 bases for V and 0 bases for J; bases not matched to a gene: 7. In germline, CDR1 is SGHTS, CDR2 YDEGEE. This CDR3 has 16 residues. The chain's CDR3 is CASSPRTSSSTDTQYF. The CDR3 DNA sequence: TGTGCCAGCAGCCCCAGGACTAGCTCAAGCACAGATACGCAGTATTTT. Based on the CDR3 plus reference TRBV5-8 and TRBJ2-3, the full variable domain is EAGVTQSPTHLIKTRGQQATLRCSPISGHTSVYWYQQALGLGLQFLLWYDEGEERNRGNFPPRFSGRQFPNYSSELNVNALELEDSALYLCASSPRTSSSTDTQYFGPGTRLTVL.

CDR3 sequence: CASSFTGANVLTF. The CDR3 coding sequence is TGTGCCAGCAGTTTCACAGGGGCCAACGTCCTGACTTTC. This chain uses TRBV27 with TRBJ2-6, with D hard to call. The CDR3 sequence is 13 residues long. Germline CDR1 MNHEY, CDR2 SMNVEV (reference sequence). The V end was cut by 3 bases, the J end by 4 bases, with 4 bases between.

The chain employs TRBV30 and TRBJ1-3, with unresolved D. Germline CDR1 GTSNPN, CDR2 SVGIG (reference sequence). V lost 0 bases, J lost 3 bases, and 9 bases lay in between. The CDR3 totals 14 residues. CDR3 protein: CAWSVDGFGNTIYF. The CDR3 nucleotides read TGTGCCTGGAGTGTAGATGGCTTTGGAAACACCATATATTTT.

V and J are TRBV30 and TRBJ1-3, with a tentative D call TRBD1 (6 bases). The CDR3 is 12 amino acids. V lost 6 bases and J 2 bases, leaving 8 bases between the germline ends. Germline CDR1 and CDR2: GTSNPN and SVGIG (reference sequence). In DNA, the CDR3 is TGTGCCTGCGGGGACACTGGAAACACCATATATTTT. It encodes CACGDTGNTIYF.

The chain uses TRBV19 and TRBJ1-1; maybe TRBD1 (5 bases). The CDR3 length is 13 residues. V lost 4 bases and J lost 7, with 13 bases in between. Germline V CDR1 and CDR2: LNHDA, SQIVND (reference sequence). The CDR3 region has the DNA TGTGCCAGTAGTAAGACAGTAAGGATTGAAGCTTTCTTT. This encodes CASSKTVRIEAFF.

V and J are TRBV9 and TRBJ1-2; D is possibly TRBD1 (5 bases). Germline CDR1 is SGDLS and CDR2 is YYNGEE. This CDR3 spans 12 amino acids. The V end lost 3 bases, the J end lost 7 bases, and 10 bases lay between the germline ends. The CDR3 reads CASSAQGSGYTF. The CDR3 nucleotides read TGTGCCAGCAGCGCGCAGGGTTCTGGCTACACCTTC. Combining the CDR3 with reference TRBV9 and TRBJ1-2 gives the whole variable domain DSGVTQTPKHLITATGQRVTLRCSPRSGDLSVYWYQQSLDQGLQFLIQYYNGEERAKGNILERFSAQQFPDLHSELNLSSLELGDSALYFCASSAQGSGYTFGSGTRLTVV.

Points on this clone: One junction end disagrees with the germline gene, perhaps due to a read error. The chain has TRBV5-4 and TRBJ1-3, with D perhaps matching TRBD1 (5 bases). The germline gives CDR1 SGHNT, CDR2 YYREEE (reference sequence). The length of the CDR3 is 16 residues. The CDR3, as DNA: TGCGCCAGCAGCCTCGGGTTGGACAACTCTGGAAACACCATATATTTT. Its translation: CASSLGLDNSGNTIYF.

J is TRBJ1-2 and V is TRBV5-4; TRBD1 aligns across 10 bases. Germline values: CDR1 SGHNT, CDR2 YYREEE (reference sequence). The ends lost 4 bases at V and 12 bases at J; junction bases unmatched: 9. CDR3 length equals 13 residues. CDR3 nucleotides: TGTGCCAGCAGCCCTTTCTGGGACAGGGGTCACACCTTC. Its protein is CASSPFWDRGHTF. The full variable domain, rest sourced from reference TRBV5-4 and TRBJ1-2, is ETGVTQSPTHLIKTRGQQVTLRCSSQSGHNTVSWYQQALGQGPQFIFQYYREEENGRGNFPPRFSGLQFPNYSSELNVNALELDDSALYLCASSPFWDRGHTFGSGTRLTVV.

This clone was seen once. The chain is built from TRBV2 and TRBJ2-3; TRBD2 matches at 10 bases. The V gene's germline CDR1 is SNHLY and CDR2 FYNNEI. The V and J ends lost 2 bases and 7 bases, in that order; junction bases with no gene match: 9. This CDR3 is built from 16 residues. This CDR3 reads CASSESGGAVLNTQYF. In DNA form, the CDR3 reads TGTGCCAGCAGTGAAAGCGGGGGGGCTGTGTTAAATACGCAGTATTTT.

The chain employs TRBV18 and TRBJ1-5, with 7 bases fitting TRBD1. V lost 3 bases to trimming and J lost 7 bases; unmatched junction nucleotides: 9. From germline, CDR1 is KGHSH and CDR2 LQKENI. This CDR3 is built from 15 residues. CDR3 amino acids: CASSPYGQVGQPQHF. CDR3 bases: TGTGCCAGCTCACCGTATGGACAGGTCGGGCAGCCCCAGCATTTT.

V is TRBV15 and J is TRBJ2-7, with D perhaps TRBD1 (6 bases). The CDR3 covers 16 residues. Germline loops: CDR1 LNHNV, CDR2 YYDKDF (reference sequence). The V gene lost 0 bases and the J gene lost 3 bases, with 15 bases spanning the gap. CDR3 sequence (DNA): TGTGCCACCAGCAGAGATACTGGGCAGGGGCTCTACGAGCAGTACTTC. The encoded protein is CATSRDTGQGLYEQYF.

This rearrangement joins TRBV30 to TRBJ2-1, with TRBD2 identical over 13 bases. Losses at the gene ends were 3 bases for V and 0 bases for J; bases not matched to a gene: 5. The germline CDR1 and CDR2 sequences are GTSNPN and SVGIG (reference sequence). The CDR3 totals 17 residues. CDR3: CAWSGGTSGASYNEQFF. The CDR3, as DNA: TGTGCCTGGAGCGGCGGGACTAGCGGGGCCTCCTACAATGAGCAGTTCTTC.

This clone was picked up a small number of times. The J gene is TRBJ1-2, the V gene TRBV23-1; TRBD1 might be the D (5 bases). TRBV23-1 is placed among ORFs of uncertain function. This CDR3 has 15 residues. The CDR3 here is CLYPSFLTEPYGYTF. CDR3 bases: TGCCTATACCCCTCCTTTCTGACAGAACCCTATGGCTACACCTTC.

The chain employs TRBV11-2 and TRBJ2-1; TRBD2 matches 8 bases. V shed 5 bases and J 6 bases; nucleotides not matched to a gene: 6. CDR1 SGHAT and CDR2 FQNNGV come from the germline V gene. The CDR3 has 14 amino acids. The CDR3 loop reads CASSPGTRFNEQFF. CDR3 bases: TGTGCCAGCAGCCCCGGGACTAGGTTCAATGAGCAGTTCTTC.

This chain uses TRBV6-5 with TRBJ1-1; the D gene is possibly TRBD1 (5 bases). Germline CDR1 MNHEY, CDR2 SVGAGI. V was pared by 7 bases and J by 4 bases, with 16 bases between. This CDR3 comprises 14 residues. The DNA for the CDR3 is TGTGCCAGCAAACCGGTGTTGGGGGGCACTGAAGCTTTCTTT. It codes for CASKPVLGGTEAFF.

V usage is TRBV7-2 and J usage is TRBJ2-3; 9 bases are shared with TRBD2. The junction had 2 bases not matched to a gene; V was cut back by 2 bases and J by 5 bases. In germline, CDR1 is SGHTA, CDR2 FQGNSA. This CDR3 comprises 14 residues. For the CDR3, the DNA is TGTGCCAGCAGCTTACTAGCGGGGCAAGATACGCAGTATTTT. Protein: CASSLLAGQDTQYF.

The rearrangement uses TRBV2 and TRBJ2-7, with 9 bases fitting TRBD2. This CDR3 is built from 15 residues. The germline gives CDR1 SNHLY, CDR2 FYNNEI. The J segment lost 0 bases and the V segment lost 4 bases, leaving 4 bases of the junction unmatched. DNA of the CDR3: TGTGCCAGCAGTGGTGCTAGCGGGGTCTCCTACGAGCAGTACTTC. It encodes CASSGASGVSYEQYF.

This chain joins TRBV5-1 and TRBJ2-1, with 9 positions matching TRBD2. There are 17 residues in the CDR3. J was trimmed by 3 bases and V by 1 base; bases with no gene match: 8. Germline V gives CDR1 SGHRS, CDR2 YFSETQ. The CDR3 DNA follows: TGCGCCAGCAGCTTGAATTGGGCGGGGGGGCTCTACAATGAGCAGTTCTTC. This sequence encodes CASSLNWAGGLYNEQFF.

This clone came up a few times. Other DNA sequences in the same sample also yield this CDR3. The CDR3: CASSYGRGVRETQYF. In nucleotides, the CDR3 is TGTGCCAGCAGTTACGGGCGGGGGGTGAGGGAGACCCAGTACTTC. J is TRBJ2-5 and V is TRBV6-5, with 8 bases lining up with TRBD2. Germline assignment: CDR1 MNHEY and CDR2 SVGAGI. V lost 2 bases, J lost 5 bases, and 7 bases stayed unmatched. This CDR3 spans 15 amino acids.

The chain employs TRBV19 and TRBJ1-1; 10 bases are a match to TRBD1. After removal of 11 bases from V and 1 base from J, the junction contained 4 bases not matched to a gene. CDR3 size: 13 residues. Germline V gene data show CDR1 as LNHDA and CDR2 as SQIVND (reference sequence). In nucleotides, the CDR3 is TGTGCCTCCTGGGACAGGGGGAACACTGAAGCTTTCTTT. As protein: CASWDRGNTEAFF. The full variable domain, completed using reference TRBV19 and TRBJ1-1, is DGGITQSPKYLFRKEGQNVTLSCEQNLNHDAMYWYRQDPGQGLRLIYYSQIVNDFQKGDIAEGYSVSREKKESFPLTVTSAQKNPTAFYLCASWDRGNTEAFFGQGTRLTVV.

This clone turned up a few times. V gene TRBV5-5 combines with J gene TRBJ2-2; 13 nucleotides match TRBD2. This CDR3 is built from 17 residues. CDR1 and CDR2 from the germline V gene are SGHKS and YYEKEE (reference sequence). V shed 4 bases, J shed 14 bases, and the junction held 17 bases outside the gene matches. The CDR3 is CASSQNVGPGLAGILFF. In DNA, the CDR3 is TGTGCCAGCAGCCAAAACGTCGGCCCGGGACTAGCGGGAATCCTGTTTTTT.